The present entry profiles one TCR beta chain with its context. What it binds is not known. Germline values: CDR1 SGHNT, CDR2 YYREEE (reference sequence). V lost 0 bases to trimming and J lost 12 bases; unmatched junction nucleotides: 4. The CDR3 has 12 residues. These data originate in a study of shared clonotypes between healthy human individuals. Every contributor of samples was a Caucasian grown-up residing in Nashville, Tennessee. Study-wide results and caveats: Deeper or shallower sequencing was expected to change how clonotypes are shared among donors.

Method: immunoSEQ multiplex PCR; TCRdb's copy keeps in-frame clones and lacks some. Of about 79,000 clones detected, around 57% appear once; the ten largest clones hold over 50%. The sequence was collected from a man in his thirties or forties in good health. The chain is built from TRBV5-4 and TRBJ1-2; 8 bases are shared with TRBD1. Sequenced material: memory CD8+ T cells sorted from blood. Subset noted: CD45RO+ cells pooled with CCR7-negative TemRA cells. The chain's CDR3 is CASSLGQGLDTF. CDR3 sequence (DNA): TGTGCCAGCAGCTTGGGACAGGGGCTGGACACCTTC.